This T cell receptor beta chain was recovered during a study of blood T cell repertoires in COVID-19. Study-level background: The samples span acute and convalescent COVID-19 from the United States, Italy and Spain. Nucleic acid was either cDNA or gDNA, and it came from T cells, B-cell-depleted T cells, or PBMCs.

J was trimmed by 0 bases and V by 3 bases; bases with no gene match: 5. This CDR3 contains 16 residues. Germline V gives CDR1 MNHNS, CDR2 SASEGT. Here immunoSEQ multiplex PCR was the method, and the copy in TCRdb shows in-frame clones only, minus some. Altogether about 190,000 clones are present, about 80% being singletons, with the ten largest covering roughly 8%. Recruited during active infection, patients (from Seattle) were subsequently followed longitudinally. Sample: peripheral blood. The V gene is TRBV6-1, the J gene TRBJ2-7; 10 bases map to TRBD2. The sequence was collected from a woman aged 55-69 years with COVID-19, enrolled during active disease. The CDR3: CASSESGLAVSYEQYF. CDR3 sequence (DNA): TGTGCCAGCAGTGAGTCCGGACTAGCGGTCTCCTACGAGCAGTACTTC.